The clone carrying this T cell receptor (beta chain) has a handful of counts. Its antigen is still unknown. The TCR beta libraries were generated through quantitative 5'-RACE incorporating molecular barcodes. TCRdb used MiXCR to reprocess the 5' RACE reads, holding one entry per CDR3 protein. The data contain around 770,000 distinct CDR3 sequences, roughly 19% of them singletons. The data are from a study of CD8 T cells in ankylosing spondylitis. General observations from the study: Disease-associated clones were CD8+ and fairly uncommon in peripheral blood. Enrichment of disease-linked clones was reportedly significant in matched ankylosing spondylitis synovial fluid. A TCR beta motif of 8 or 9 highly homologous variants appeared characteristic of ankylosing spondylitis blood. Reports of some motif variants in reactive arthritis synovial fluid and blood predate this one.

Germline values: CDR1 MNHEY, CDR2 SMNVEV (reference sequence). The V gene end was trimmed by 7 bases and the J gene end by 0 bases; junction bases not matched to a gene: 14. This CDR3 is 18 amino acids long. The sequence came from a male donor with ankylosing spondylitis. The source material was blood, either unsorted or a sorted T cell fraction (not recorded which). The chain carries TRBV27 and TRBJ1-5; 8 nucleotides align to TRBD1. CDR3 DNA: TGTGCCAGCACCCTTGGACAGGGCCCTGGCTATAGCAATCAGCCCCAGCATTTT. As protein: CASTLGQGPGYSNQPQHF.